The entry that follows covers one T cell receptor (beta chain) sequence. The sample comes from a study of blood T cell repertoires in COVID-19. The CDR3 length is 15 residues. Losses at the gene ends were 0 bases for V and 7 bases for J; bases not matched to a gene: 6. From germline, CDR1 is SGHTS and CDR2 YDEGEE. Assay used: immunoSEQ multiplex PCR; TCRdb lists only in-frame clones, some missing. In the table there are around 100,000 clones, 80% to 90% of which are singletons. The receptor was isolated from a woman between 45 and 60 years old who had recovered from COVID-19. Sequencing input: PBMCs or T cells enriched from blood (not recorded which). The V gene is TRBV5-8, the J gene TRBJ2-1; 8 bases are a match to TRBD2. The CDR3 is CASSLASGFQNEQFF. CDR3 in DNA: TGTGCCAGCAGCTTGGCTAGCGGGTTTCAGAATGAGCAGTTCTTC.